What follows are 2 T cell receptor beta chains derived from one specimen sequenced in a study of T cell changes during pregnancy in multiple sclerosis. Sequencing used immunoSEQ multiplex PCR; TCRdb keeps in-frame clones, though not all of them. The sample shows fewer than 100,000 clones, about 88% of them seen only once. The specimen was peripheral blood, collected before pregnancy. These TCRs come from a female donor with multiple sclerosis, enrolled in a pregnancy study.

This clone came up a few times. V gene TRBV5-1 combines with J gene TRBJ2-7, with D possibly TRBD1 on 6 matching bases. CDR3 size: 14 residues. Trimming stripped 0 bases from V and 1 base from J, with 8 bases between. Germline V gene data show CDR1 as SGHRS and CDR2 as YFSETQ. The CDR3 is CASSLVGQSYEQYF. CDR3 in DNA: TGCGCCAGCAGCTTGGTCGGACAGTCCTACGAGCAGTACTTC.

The V gene is TRBV29-1, the J gene TRBJ2-1; 10 bases agree with TRBD2. The V and J ends lost 1 base and 0 bases, in that order; junction bases with no gene match: 9. Germline V gene lookup returns CDR1 SQVTM and CDR2 ANQGSEA. This CDR3 has 18 amino acids. The CDR3 loop reads CSVEGLRASGSSYNEQFF. For the CDR3, the DNA is TGCAGCGTTGAAGGCCTGAGGGCTAGCGGGAGCTCCTACAATGAGCAGTTCTTC.